Below are 7 T cell receptor beta chains sequenced from a single sample in a study of blood T cell repertoires in COVID-19. Assay used: immunoSEQ multiplex PCR; TCRdb lists only in-frame clones, some missing. The profile shows 300,000 to 450,000 clones, approximately 89% of them singletons. The sequenced sample consisted of peripheral blood. These receptors came from a woman aged 60-70 years with COVID-19, enrolled during active disease.

V usage is TRBV10-3 and J usage is TRBJ1-2, with 9 bases identical to TRBD1. CDR1 is ENHRY and CDR2 is SYGVKD in the germline V gene. The CDR3 spans 12 residues. The V gene end was trimmed by 10 bases and the J gene end by 8 bases; junction bases not matched to a gene: 8. In DNA, the CDR3 is TGTGCCACCAAACAGGGGGCAGAGGGCTACACCTTC. Its protein is CATKQGAEGYTF.

This clone has more than one count but fewer than ten. The chain joins TRBV2 to TRBJ1-6; the D is unclear. This CDR3 is built from 14 residues. CDR1 SNHLY and CDR2 FYNNEI come from the germline V gene. Deletions cut 6 bases from V and 5 bases from J, with 11 bases between. CDR3 coding DNA: TGTGCCAGCAGGGCGGGCCGAGATAATTCACCCCTCCACTTT. Translation gives CASRAGRDNSPLHF. The variable domain in full, with the rest retrieved from reference TRBV2 and TRBJ1-6, is EPEVTQTPSHQVTQMGQEVILRCVPISNHLYFYWYRQILGQKVEFLVSFYNNEISEKSEIFDDQFSVERPDGSNFTLKIRSTKLEDSAMYFCASRAGRDNSPLHFGNGTRLTVT.

The J gene is TRBJ1-4, the V gene TRBV18, with 11 bases that match TRBD1. V gave up 2 bases and J gave up 1 base; unmatched junction bases: 3. The CDR3 has 17 amino acids. CDR1 KGHSH and CDR2 LQKENI come from the germline V gene. DNA of the CDR3: TGTGCCAGCTCACCAAGGACAGGGGGCGGAACTAATGAAAAACTGTTTTTT. It encodes CASSPRTGGGTNEKLFF. Drawing the rest from reference TRBV18 and TRBJ1-4, the complete variable domain is NAGVMQNPRHLVRRRGQEARLRCSPMKGHSHVYWYRQLPEEGLKFMVYLQKENIIDESGMPKERFSAEFPKEGPSILRIQQVVRGDSAAYFCASSPRTGGGTNEKLFFGSGTQLSVL.

This chain connects TRBV5-1 to TRBJ2-3; D is perhaps TRBD2 (6 bases). Trimming removed 4 bases from V and 0 bases from J, with 12 bases in between. The CDR3 contains 15 residues. Germline assignment: CDR1 SGHRS and CDR2 YFSETQ. Written as DNA, the CDR3 is TGCGCCAGCAGCCCGGGACTCCTAAGCACAGATACGCAGTATTTT. Its translation: CASSPGLLSTDTQYF.

The gene calls are TRBV6-5 and TRBJ2-1; 10 bases align to TRBD1. Germline V gene data show CDR1 as MNHEY and CDR2 as SVGAGI. V lost 7 bases, J lost 4 bases, and 4 bases stayed unmatched. The CDR3 contains 14 residues. The CDR3 loop reads CASNPGQGYNEQFF. CDR3 coding DNA: TGTGCCAGCAATCCGGGACAGGGGTACAATGAGCAGTTCTTC.

This clone was recorded only once. The chain couples TRBV6-6 to TRBJ1-6; TRBD1 matches at 12 bases. Germline CDR1 MNHNY, CDR2 SVGAGI (reference sequence). The J segment lost 10 bases and the V segment lost 6 bases, leaving 7 bases of the junction unmatched. The CDR3 length is 15 residues. The CDR3 sequence is CASSPDGTGGSPLHF. The CDR3 DNA reads TGTGCCAGCAGCCCGGACGGGACAGGGGGCTCACCCCTCCACTTT.

This chain joins TRBV7-9 and TRBJ1-2; 8 bases fit TRBD1. The CDR3 is made up of 16 amino acids. V was pared by 3 bases and J by 6 bases, with 12 bases of the junction left unmatched. The germline V gene has CDR1 SEHNR and CDR2 FQNEAQ (reference sequence). In nucleotides, the CDR3 is TGTGCCAGCAGCTTTCCTTTGGTGACAGGGGATAATGGCTACACCTTC. Translation: CASSFPLVTGDNGYTF.